This is a list of T cell receptor beta chains from one sample in a study of T-cell reconstitution after alpha-beta-depleted transplantation in children. TCRdb called the PCR reads again in MiXCR, with one record for every CDR3 protein. This table has 200,000 to 250,000 distinct CDR3 sequences, 7.5% to 9.5% appearing once. This material consisted of PBMCs, mostly from graft donor cells, taken 360 days after TCRalphabeta/CD19-depleted stem cell transplant. The receptors come from a male patient aged 2 to 9 who had a stem cell transplant for acute myeloid leukemia, so the T cells may come from the graft donor. Both conserved end residues are part of each CDR3. D genes are given only for firm matches. Size values are once, few and many counts, or a class for expanded clones, and some rows have none.

cdr3_length | d_call | j_call | v_call | clone_size | cdr3_nt | cdr3_aa
14 | TRBD1 | TRBJ1-6 | TRBV12-3/TRBV12-4 | . | TGTGCCAGCAGCCACCGGGACAGGAGTTCACCCCTCCACTTT | CASSHRDRSSPLHF
16 | . | TRBJ2-1 | TRBV21-1 | . | TGTGCCAGCAGCAAAGTGGGAGGACAGGGAGGGGGTGAGCAGTTCTTC | CASSKVGGQGGGEQFF
17 | TRBD2 | TRBJ2-1 | TRBV4-3 | many | TGCGCCAGCAGCCAAGGACTAGCGGCCATGTTTTGGGATGAGCAGTTCTTC | CASSQGLAAMFWDEQFF
14 | . | TRBJ2-3 | TRBV12-3/TRBV12-4 | few | TGTGCCAGCAGGTCTAAAGGGCCCACAGATACGCAGTATTTT | CASRSKGPTDTQYF
15 | TRBD2 | TRBJ2-2 | TRBV7-3 | many | TGTGCCAGCAGCTTAGTCCGGGGGGGCACCGGGGAGCTGTTTTTT | CASSLVRGGTGELFF
14 | . | TRBJ1-1 | TRBV2 | . | TGTGCCATCAGTTTTCAGGGGACGAACACTGAAGCTTTCTTT | CAISFQGTNTEAFF
14 | TRBD2 | TRBJ2-5 | TRBV20-1 | . | TGCAGTGCCAGTGCCGTCGGGGGGTATGAGACCCAGTACTTC | CSASAVGGYETQYF
13 | TRBD1 | TRBJ1-2 | TRBV29-1 | . | TGCAGCCTGAGGGACAGTTTCTCCTCGGGCTACACCTTC | CSLRDSFSSGYTF
13 | . | TRBJ2-3 | TRBV25-1 | many | TGTGCCAGCCTCGGACAGAACACAGATACGCAGTATTTT | CASLGQNTDTQYF
20 | TRBD2 | TRBJ2-2 | TRBV20-1 | many | TGCAGTGCTAGAGAGTGGCATCCGGGACTAGCGGGATTGAACACCGGGGAGCTGTTTTTT | CSAREWHPGLAGLNTGELFF
13 | . | TRBJ2-5 | TRBV29-1 | once | TGCAGCGTTAACCGGGGCACGTCCGGGACCCAGTACTTC | CSVNRGTSGTQYF
13 | TRBD1 | TRBJ1-1 | TRBV4-1 | few | TGCGCCAGCAGCCAAGAGAACAGGGGGGAAGCTTTCTTT | CASSQENRGEAFF
14 | TRBD1 | TRBJ1-2 | TRBV12-3/TRBV12-4 | few | TGTGCCAGCAACCCAGGGGGCTGGGCCTATGGCTACACCTTC | CASNPGGWAYGYTF
13 | . | TRBJ1-5 | TRBV5-1 | . | TGCGCCAGCAGCTTAAATAATGATCAGCCCCAGCATTTT | CASSLNNDQPQHF
14 | . | TRBJ2-2 | TRBV5-4 | . | TGTGCCAGCAGGCTCCGGCCAGACACCGGGGAGCTGTTTTTT | CASRLRPDTGELFF
13 | . | TRBJ1-1 | TRBV5-1 | many | TGCGCCAGCAGCTTTTTAGGGGGAGATGAAGCTTTCTTT | CASSFLGGDEAFF
17 | TRBD2 | TRBJ2-1 | TRBV4-3 | many | TGCGCCAGCAGCCGACCTCCCGGGACTAGCGGATACAATGAGCAGTTCTTC | CASSRPPGTSGYNEQFF
15 | TRBD1 | TRBJ2-5 | TRBV20-1 | few | TGCAGTGCTAGAGATCGGCAGGGGGCGCGGGAGACCCAGTACTTC | CSARDRQGARETQYF
17 | TRBD2 | TRBJ2-3 | TRBV7-9 | many | TGTGCCAGCAGCTTCTTCGGGACTAGAAAGGGAGTAGATACGCAGTATTTT | CASSFFGTRKGVDTQYF
14 | . | TRBJ2-7 | TRBV12-3/TRBV12-4 | few | TGTGCCAGCAGTTTATCCACTTGGTTGTCGGAGCAGTACTTC | CASSLSTWLSEQYF
14 | . | TRBJ2-5 | TRBV12-3/TRBV12-4 | . | TGTGCCAGCAATAAGGGACCCCTTTGGGAGACCCAGTACTTC | CASNKGPLWETQYF
13 | . | TRBJ1-1 | TRBV20-1 | . | TGCAGTGCTAGAGATTTACAGGGAACTGAAGCTTTCTTT | CSARDLQGTEAFF
13 | . | TRBJ1-1 | TRBV29-1 | many | TGCAGCGTTGAACCAGTTATGAACACTGAAGCTTTCTTT | CSVEPVMNTEAFF
16 | TRBD1 | TRBJ2-7 | TRBV5-1 | many | TGCGCCAGCAGCTGGGGGACAGGGCAGATGAACTACGAGCAGTACTTC | CASSWGTGQMNYEQYF
12 | . | TRBJ2-1 | TRBV20-1 | . | TGCAGAGTTGCCAACAGTGGCGATGAGCAGTTCTTC | CRVANSGDEQFF
12 | . | TRBJ2-5 | TRBV29-1 | . | TGCAGCGTTGAAGGGGGGGCAAAGACCCAGTACTTC | CSVEGGAKTQYF
19 | . | TRBJ2-1 | TRBV24-1 | many | TGTGCCACCAGTGATTCGGGGGCCCCACAGGGTGGTATTTTGGATGAGCAGTTCTTC | CATSDSGAPQGGILDEQFF
15 | TRBD1 | TRBJ1-1 | TRBV12-3/TRBV12-4 | many | TGTGCCAGCAGTTCCTACAGGGGGTACTCCACTGAAGCTTTCTTT | CASSSYRGYSTEAFF
20 | TRBD2 | TRBJ2-1 | TRBV11-2 | few | TGTGCCAGCAGCTTAGCTCGAAGCGGGAGGTTCCAGAGCTCCTACAATGAGCAGTTCTTC | CASSLARSGRFQSSYNEQFF